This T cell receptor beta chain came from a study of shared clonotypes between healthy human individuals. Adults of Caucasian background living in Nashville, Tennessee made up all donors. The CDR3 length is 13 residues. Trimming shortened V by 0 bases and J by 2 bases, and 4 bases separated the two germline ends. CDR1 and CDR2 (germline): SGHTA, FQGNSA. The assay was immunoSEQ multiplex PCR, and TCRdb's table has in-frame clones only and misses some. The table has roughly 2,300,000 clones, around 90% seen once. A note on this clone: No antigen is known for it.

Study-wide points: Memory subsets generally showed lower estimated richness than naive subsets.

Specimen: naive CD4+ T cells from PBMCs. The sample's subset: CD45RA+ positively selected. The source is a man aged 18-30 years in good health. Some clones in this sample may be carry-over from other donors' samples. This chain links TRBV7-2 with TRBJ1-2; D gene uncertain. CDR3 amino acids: CASSLAENYGYTF. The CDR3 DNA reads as TGTGCCAGCAGCTTAGCCGAGAACTATGGCTACACCTTC.